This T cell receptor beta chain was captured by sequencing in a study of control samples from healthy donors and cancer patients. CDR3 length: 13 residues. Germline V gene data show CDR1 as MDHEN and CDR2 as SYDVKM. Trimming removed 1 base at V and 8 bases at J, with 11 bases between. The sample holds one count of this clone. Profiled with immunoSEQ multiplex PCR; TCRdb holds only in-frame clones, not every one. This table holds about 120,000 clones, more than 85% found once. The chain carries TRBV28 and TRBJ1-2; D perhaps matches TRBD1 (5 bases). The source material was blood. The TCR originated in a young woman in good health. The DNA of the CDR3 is TGTGCCAGCAGTTTATTGGAGGGGAACGGCTACACCTTC. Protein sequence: CASSLLEGNGYTF.